This entry lists 27 T cell receptor beta chains sequenced from one sample in a study of cytomegalovirus exposure and HLA in healthy donors. The primer mix had 60 Vbeta and 13 Jbeta primers. TCRdb's table, derived via immunoSEQ multiplex PCR, lists solely in-frame clones and lacks some. The data show around 67,000 clones, with about 60% seen just once and over 2.5% held by the top ten. Sequencing was carried out using PBMCs. These TCRs come from a woman aged 45-65 years in good health and CMV-seronegative.

The DNA for the CDR3 is TGTGCCAGCAGTGGAGGACAGGGTAGCACAGATACGCAGTATTTT. Encoded protein: CASSGGQGSTDTQYF. The chain is built from TRBV6-6 and TRBJ2-3, with 8 bases identical to TRBD1. This CDR3 comprises 15 residues. Germline V gene sequence: CDR1 MNHNY, CDR2 SVGAGI (reference sequence). Germline trimming cut 5 bases from V and 0 bases from J; bases unmatched to any gene: 4.

The gene calls are TRBV19 and TRBJ2-6; D may be TRBD2 (6 bases). Germline CDR1 reads LNHDA; CDR2 reads SQIVND (reference sequence). V dropped 3 bases and J dropped 0 bases, with 9 bases sitting between them. This CDR3 is built from 16 residues. The CDR3 here is CASSISGGSGANVLTF. CDR3 bases: TGTGCCAGTAGTATCTCCGGGGGCTCTGGGGCCAACGTCCTGACTTTC.

This chain joins TRBV12-2 and TRBJ1-1; the table assigns TRBD1, which was not confirmed against the DNA. TRBV12-2 is labeled a pseudogene. The CDR3 loop spans 15 amino acids. The CDR3 is CASRARQAPNTEAFF. CDR3 coding DNA: TGTGCAAGTCGCGCCAGACAGGCGCCGAACACTGAAGCTTTCTTT.

This clone was detected only a few times. The chain is built from TRBV15 and TRBJ2-3; the match to TRBD1 covers 7 bases. The CDR3 is made up of 15 amino acids. V lost 1 base and J lost 0; bases outside the gene matches: 1. In germline, CDR1 is LNHNV, CDR2 YYDKDF (reference sequence). CDR3 amino acids: CATSRGDRSTDTQYF. For the CDR3, the DNA is TGTGCCACCAGCAGAGGGGACAGAAGCACAGATACGCAGTATTTT.

The chain joins TRBV6-5 to TRBJ2-5, with D possibly TRBD1 on 5 matching bases. CDR3 length equals 14 residues. V was cut by 4 bases and J by 4 bases, with 13 bases left in between. From germline, CDR1 is MNHEY and CDR2 SVGAGI. CDR3 residues: CASSSGPTVETQYF. In nucleotides, the CDR3 is TGTGCCAGCAGTTCCGGGCCGACAGTAGAGACCCAGTACTTC.

The rearrangement links TRBV10-2 to TRBJ2-5; TRBD2 matches at 11 bases. CDR3 size: 14 residues. V lost 11 bases and J lost 5; bases outside the gene matches: 10. Germline CDR1 and CDR2: WSHSY and SAAADI. CDR3 amino acids: CASKPGLAAETQYF. The CDR3, as DNA: TGCGCCTCAAAGCCGGGACTAGCGGCGGAGACCCAGTACTTC.

The chain joins TRBV7-9 to TRBJ1-1; the match to TRBD1 covers 8 bases. Losses at the gene ends were 8 bases for V and 1 base for J; bases not matched to a gene: 12. The CDR3 contains 16 residues. Germline lookup yields CDR1 SEHNR and CDR2 FQNEAQ (reference sequence). CDR3 sequence reads: CASEPWDRSSNTEAFF. CDR3 nucleotides: TGTGCCAGCGAGCCCTGGGACAGGAGTTCGAACACTGAAGCTTTCTTT.

This chain links TRBV5-4 with TRBJ2-7; TRBD2 matches at 7 bases. The CDR3 covers 17 residues. CDR1 is SGHNT, CDR2 YYREEE, per germline (reference sequence). J gave up 0 bases and V 0 bases, and 9 bases lay outside the gene matches. As DNA, the CDR3 is TGTGCCAGCAGCTTGGGAGGTCCTAGCGGTAGCTCCTACGAGCAGTACTTC. Amino acid sequence: CASSLGGPSGSSYEQYF.

Concerning this clone itself: One end of the junction does not line up with germline, which may come from a read error. The chain has TRBV7-7 and TRBJ2-5, with D maybe TRBD1 (5 bases). Germline CDR1 is SSHAT and CDR2 is FNYEAQ (reference sequence). CDR3 length: 14 amino acids. CDR3 DNA sequence: TGTGCTAGCAGCTTTCGCCAGGGTGGCGAGACCCAGTACTTC. It encodes CASSFRQGGETQYF.

The V gene is TRBV29-1, the J gene TRBJ2-5; TRBD2 matches at 11 bases. With the DNA end fitting TRBJ2-7 better, the J assignment may be wrong. This CDR3 comprises 14 residues. Germline V gives CDR1 SQVTM, CDR2 ANQGSEA. CDR3 region: CSVRRGLADYEQYF. The CDR3 DNA reads as TGCAGCGTCCGAAGGGGACTAGCGGACTACGAGCAGTACTTC.

This clone was found once. The J gene is TRBJ2-1, the V gene TRBV5-4, with D tentatively TRBD1 (6 bases). V was pared by 4 bases and J by 7 bases, with 18 bases between. There are 15 residues in the CDR3. Germline V gene sequence: CDR1 SGHNT, CDR2 YYREEE (reference sequence). The CDR3 DNA follows: TGTGCCAGCAGCCCAGGACAGACCCCGAAGAATGAGCAGTTCTTC. It codes for CASSPGQTPKNEQFF.

V is TRBV10-1 and J is TRBJ1-5; 12 bases are shared with TRBD1. The V gene end was trimmed by 4 bases and the J gene end by 6 bases; junction bases not matched to a gene: 10. The CDR3 has 17 amino acids. Germline CDR1 and CDR2: WNHNN and SYGVQD (reference sequence). CDR3 in amino acids: CASSVGQGAIGSQPQHF. The CDR3 DNA reads as TGCGCCAGCAGTGTGGGACAGGGGGCGATTGGGAGTCAGCCCCAGCATTTT.

In this sample, this clone turned up a few times. The V call is TRBV5-1, the J call TRBJ2-7; 11 bases match TRBD1. Germline V gene lookup returns CDR1 SGHRS and CDR2 YFSETQ. Germline trimming cut 3 bases from V and 7 bases from J; bases unmatched to any gene: 9. CDR3 length: 15 residues. The CDR3 coding sequence is TGCGCCAGCAGCTGGGGGACAGGGGGGCCGGAAGAGCAGTACTTC. It is translated as CASSWGTGGPEEQYF.

There are a few counts of this clone. V is TRBV14 and J is TRBJ2-7, with TRBD1 matching over 10 bases. The CDR3 has 15 amino acids. V dropped 5 bases and J dropped 5; count of bases not matched to a gene: 9. From germline, CDR1 is SGHDN and CDR2 FVKESK. The CDR3 region is CASSYRTGGNDEQYF. For the CDR3, the DNA is TGTGCCAGCAGCTACCGGACAGGGGGTAACGACGAGCAGTACTTC.

The chain couples TRBV5-1 to TRBJ1-1; D unresolved. The CDR3 totals 16 residues. V lost 4 bases, J lost 4 bases, and 20 bases lay in between. Germline CDR1 reads SGHRS; CDR2 reads YFSETQ. This CDR3 reads CASSPQLPTVSTEAFF. The CDR3 DNA reads as TGCGCCAGCAGCCCGCAATTGCCCACCGTTAGCACTGAAGCTTTCTTT. Drawing the rest from reference TRBV5-1 and TRBJ1-1, the complete variable domain is KAGVTQTPRYLIKTRGQQVTLSCSPISGHRSVSWYQQTPGQGLQFLFEYFSETQRNKGNFPGRFSGRQFSNSRSEMNVSTLELGDSALYLCASSPQLPTVSTEAFFGQGTRLTVV.

The chain links TRBV10-3 to TRBJ1-2, with 10 bases fitting TRBD1. The CDR3 length is 14 residues. V shed 5 bases, J shed 6 bases, and the junction held 6 bases outside the gene matches. CDR1 and CDR2 (germline): ENHRY, SYGVKD. CDR3 bases: TGTGCCATCAGTCCCGGACAGGGGGTTGATGGCTACACCTTC. It codes for CAISPGQGVDGYTF.

This clone was counted only a few times. As DNA, the CDR3 is TGTGCCAGCAGCGTAGCGGGAGCTTACAATGAGCAGTTCTTC. Amino acid sequence: CASSVAGAYNEQFF. V and J are TRBV9 and TRBJ2-1; TRBD2 might be the D (6 bases). CDR1 is SGDLS and CDR2 is YYNGEE in the germline V gene. With 0 bases removed from V and 4 bases from J, the gap between germline ends came to 8 bases. The CDR3 extends over 14 amino acids.

CDR3 sequence: CASSQDWVRQGATNEKLFF. CDR3 bases: TGCGCCAGCAGCCAAGATTGGGTTAGACAGGGGGCAACTAATGAAAAACTGTTTTTT. The J gene is TRBJ1-4, the V gene TRBV4-3; TRBD1 agrees at 9 bases. Trimming cost V 0 bases and J 0 bases; bases outside gene matches: 8. CDR1 and CDR2 (germline): LGHNA, YSLEER. The CDR3 covers 19 residues.

The rearrangement joins TRBV2 to TRBJ1-4; D ambiguous. The CDR3 contains 14 residues. Germline loops: CDR1 SNHLY, CDR2 FYNNEI. V lost 2 bases and J lost 1, with 5 bases in between. CDR3 sequence (DNA): TGTGCCAGCAGTGAACCCCGAACTAATGAAAAACTGTTTTTT. Its translation: CASSEPRTNEKLFF.

V gene TRBV28 combines with J gene TRBJ1-5; D is possibly TRBD1 (5 bases). Germline V gene lookup returns CDR1 MDHEN and CDR2 SYDVKM. This CDR3 is built from 18 residues. The V gene lost 6 bases and the J gene lost 2 bases, with 23 bases spanning the gap. The CDR3 nucleotides are TGTGCCAGCAGGCCGACAGTGGAAACGCACATTCGCAATCAGCCCCAGCATTTT. Translated: CASRPTVETHIRNQPQHF.

This clone was seen only a few times. CDR3 residues: CATIGSRGEAFF. The CDR3 nucleotides read TGTGCCACCATCGGGTCTCGAGGTGAAGCTTTCTTT. The chain couples TRBV28 to TRBJ1-1; no clear D gene. The germline V gene has CDR1 MDHEN and CDR2 SYDVKM. The CDR3 extends over 12 amino acids. V lost 10 bases to trimming and J lost 7 bases, with 16 bases between them.

This chain joins TRBV6-1 and TRBJ1-2; 7 nucleotides align to TRBD1. J gave up 3 bases and V 3 bases, and 16 bases lay outside the gene matches. Germline V gene data show CDR1 as MNHNS and CDR2 as SASEGT. The CDR3 is 18 amino acids. The CDR3 nucleotides are TGTGCCAGCAGTGAGCTCGTGGGGTCGACAGGGTGGCACTATGGCTACACCTTC. This sequence encodes CASSELVGSTGWHYGYTF.

This chain uses TRBV7-2 with TRBJ2-3; TRBD2 is a possible D gene (5 bases). This CDR3 has 13 residues. V lost 5 bases and J lost 6, with 12 bases in between. Germline values: CDR1 SGHTA, CDR2 FQGNSA. The CDR3: CASSNGGSDTQYF. The CDR3 nucleotides are TGTGCCAGCAGCAACGGAGGCTCGGATACGCAGTATTTT.

The J gene is TRBJ2-1, the V gene TRBV15, with D possibly being TRBD2 (8 bases). Trimming left V 0 bases short and J 10 bases short, with 16 bases between. Germline values: CDR1 LNHNV, CDR2 YYDKDF (reference sequence). This CDR3 comprises 15 residues. This CDR3 reads CATSREPGLGGEQFF. The CDR3 DNA sequence: TGTGCCACCAGCAGAGAGCCGGGACTAGGGGGCGAGCAGTTCTTC.

The J gene is TRBJ2-1, the V gene TRBV1; the table's D call, TRBD2, has no DNA check behind it. TRBV1 is described as a pseudogene. The CDR3 has 18 amino acids. CDR3 residues: CTSSQATRLAGSYNEQFF. In DNA, the CDR3 is TGCACCAGCAGCCAAGCCACGAGACTAGCCGGCTCCTACAATGAGCAGTTCTTC.

The CDR3 protein is CASSPRPRTSGGEQYF. CDR3 bases: TGTGCCAGCAGCCCTCGCCCCCGGACTAGCGGGGGAGAGCAGTACTTC. The chain couples TRBV7-6 to TRBJ2-7, with TRBD2 identical over 13 bases. V was clipped by 5 bases and J by 7 bases; unmatched bases: 11. The V gene's germline CDR1 is SGHVS and CDR2 FNYEAQ. The CDR3 totals 16 residues.

This clone showed up just a few times. The V and J genes are TRBV28 and TRBJ2-7; D may be TRBD1 (6 bases). V lost 8 bases to trimming and J lost 6 bases, with 17 bases between them. The CDR3 has 13 amino acids. CDR1 is MDHEN, CDR2 SYDVKM, per germline. CDR3 bases: TGTGCCAGCGGATCACAGGGCGTCGGCGAGCAGTACTTC. This encodes CASGSQGVGEQYF.